This TCR beta chain derives from a study of OX40 agonist ivuxolimab in advanced cancers. CDR1 is SGHNT, CDR2 YYREEE, per germline (reference sequence). This CDR3 spans 14 amino acids. Losses at the gene ends were 3 bases for V and 5 bases for J; bases not matched to a gene: 5. Assay used: immunoSEQ multiplex PCR; TCRdb lists only in-frame clones, some missing. The table includes roughly 64,000 clones, more than 75% detected once. The sample consisted of CD4+ or CD8+ T cells sorted from blood, taken in a trial of the OX40 agonist ivuxolimab. V is TRBV5-4 and J is TRBJ1-2; TRBD1 agrees at 9 bases. This TCR derives from an adult with an advanced solid tumor such as melanoma, head and neck, liver or kidney cancer. The CDR3 loop is CASSYSGTGYGYTF. CDR3 bases: TGTGCCAGCAGCTATTCCGGGACAGGGTATGGCTACACCTTC.